A selection of T cell receptor beta chains follows, all from one sample in a study of tissue T cells after allogeneic stem cell transplantation. This table comes from immunoSEQ multiplex PCR, and its TCRdb copy is limited to in-frame clones, with some not included. The repertoire consists of more than 7,500 clones, with around three fifths occurring once and the leading ten covering about a fifth. The material was tissue from the jejunum, obtained at autopsy. These receptors all come from a female donor of 60 years or more with lung cancer. Both conserved end residues are part of each CDR3. The D gene is left open where the match is weak. The size entry is marked missing in some rows and otherwise reads once, few, many or a size class.

j_gene | abundance | v_gene | d_gene | CDR3aa | CDR3nt
TRBJ2-7 | NA | TRBV7-9 | TRBD1 | CASSRTGQRREQYF | TGTGCCAGCAGCCGCACGGGACAGCGCCGGGAGCAGTACTTC
TRBJ2-5 | medium-sized | TRBV7-9 | NA | CASSGLVTTQYF | TGTGCCAGCAGCGGACTGGTCACTACCCAGTACTTC
TRBJ1-3 | once | TRBV18 | NA | CASSPPIRTANSGNTIYF | TGTGCCAGCTCACCACCGATCCGGACGGCGAACTCTGGAAACACCATATATTTT
TRBJ2-7 | once | TRBV11-3 | NA | CASSLVRAGEQYF | TGTGCCAGCAGCTTAGTGAGGGCTGGAGAGCAGTACTTC
TRBJ1-1 | NA | TRBV29-1 | NA | CSVERGRNTEAFF | TGCAGCGTTGAACGGGGGCGGAACACTGAAGCTTTCTTT
TRBJ1-4 | NA | TRBV5-1 | TRBD1 | CASSGTGGPDEKLFF | TGCGCCAGCAGCGGGACAGGGGGCCCCGATGAAAAACTGTTTTTT
TRBJ2-7 | once | TRBV7-2 | TRBD1 | CASSDRQGWTYEQYF | TGTGCCAGCAGCGACAGACAGGGGTGGACGTACGAGCAGTACTTC
TRBJ2-5 | NA | TRBV5-4 | NA | CASSPIQGGETQYF | TGTGCCAGCAGCCCCATACAGGGAGGGGAGACCCAGTACTTC
TRBJ2-1 | NA | TRBV6-6 | NA | CASLSRHEQFF | TGTGCCAGCCTCAGCCGGCATGAGCAGTTCTTC
TRBJ2-7 | NA | TRBV5-1 | NA | CASSFGISFYEQYF | TGCGCCAGCAGCTTCGGTATCAGCTTCTACGAGCAGTACTTC
TRBJ1-2 | NA | TRBV7-2 | TRBD1 | CASSLLTGTWANYGYTF | TGTGCCAGCAGCCTTTTGACAGGGACATGGGCTAACTATGGCTACACCTTC